This T cell receptor (beta chain) stems from a study of shared clonotypes between healthy human individuals. Study-wide results and caveats: It was the few donors that limited the genetic and exposure-history diversity represented.

Points on this clone: Its antigen is not identified.

The study drew all its donors from Caucasian adults living in Nashville, Tennessee. The germline V gene has CDR1 SGHTA and CDR2 FQGTGA. This CDR3 spans 13 amino acids. Sequencing was at deep level. Profiled with immunoSEQ multiplex PCR; TCRdb holds only in-frame clones, not every one. The data show around 510,000 clones, with just over 75% seen just once and around 13% held by the top ten. The sequencing sample was made of PBMCs. This chain links TRBV7-3 with TRBJ2-7; TRBD2 matches at 7 bases. The end of the DNA is better explained by TRBJ2-1, so the J call may be wrong. The receptor's source is a woman aged 40 to 50 in good health. Some clones in this sample may be carry-over from other donors' samples. The CDR3 reads CASSFLTSHEQFF. The CDR3 coding sequence is TGTGCCAGCAGCTTTTTGACTAGCCATGAGCAGTTCTTC.